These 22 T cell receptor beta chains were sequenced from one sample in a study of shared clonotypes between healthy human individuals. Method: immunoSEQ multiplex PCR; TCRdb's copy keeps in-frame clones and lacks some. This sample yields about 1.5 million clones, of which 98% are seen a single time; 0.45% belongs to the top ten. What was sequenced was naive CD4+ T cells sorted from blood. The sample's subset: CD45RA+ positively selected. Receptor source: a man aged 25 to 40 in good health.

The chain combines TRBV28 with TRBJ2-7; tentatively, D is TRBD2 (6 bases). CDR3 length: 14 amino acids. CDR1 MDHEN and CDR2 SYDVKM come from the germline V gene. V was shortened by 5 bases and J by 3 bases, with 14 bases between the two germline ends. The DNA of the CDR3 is TGTGCCAGCAGTGCCGGGACTTCAATCTACGAGCAGTACTTC. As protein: CASSAGTSIYEQYF. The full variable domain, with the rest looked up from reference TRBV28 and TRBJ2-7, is DVKVTQSSRYLVKRTGEKVFLECVQDMDHENMFWYRQDPGLGLRLIYFSYDVKMKEKGDIPEGYSVSREKKERFSLILESASTNQTSMYLCASSAGTSIYEQYFGPGTRLTVT.

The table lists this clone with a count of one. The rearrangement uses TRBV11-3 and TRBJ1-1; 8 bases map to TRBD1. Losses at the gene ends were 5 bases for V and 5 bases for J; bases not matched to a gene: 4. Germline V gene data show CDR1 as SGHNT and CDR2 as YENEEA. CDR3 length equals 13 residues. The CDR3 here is CASSRQGRTEAFF. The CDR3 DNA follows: TGTGCCAGCAGCCGACAGGGGAGAACTGAAGCTTTCTTT.

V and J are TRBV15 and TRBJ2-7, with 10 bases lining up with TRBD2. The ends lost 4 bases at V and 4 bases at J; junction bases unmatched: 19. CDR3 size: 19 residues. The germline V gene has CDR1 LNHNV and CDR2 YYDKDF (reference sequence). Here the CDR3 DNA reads TGTGCCACCAGCACCCCCGGGCTAGCGGGAGAAAGTCAACAGTACGAGCAGTACTTC. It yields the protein CATSTPGLAGESQQYEQYF. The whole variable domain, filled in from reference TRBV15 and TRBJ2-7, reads DAMVIQNPRYQVTQFGKPVTLSCSQTLNHNVMYWYQQKSSQAPKLLFHYYDKDFNNEADTPDNFQSRRPNTSFCFLDIRSPGLGDTAMYLCATSTPGLAGESQQYEQYFGPGTRLTVT.

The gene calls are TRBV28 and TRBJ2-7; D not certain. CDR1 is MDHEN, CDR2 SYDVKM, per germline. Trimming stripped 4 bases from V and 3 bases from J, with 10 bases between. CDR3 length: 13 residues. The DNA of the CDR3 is TGTGCCAGCAGTTCCCTGTTGTTCTACGAGCAGTACTTC. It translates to CASSSLLFYEQYF. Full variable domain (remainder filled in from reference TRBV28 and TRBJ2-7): DVKVTQSSRYLVKRTGEKVFLECVQDMDHENMFWYRQDPGLGLRLIYFSYDVKMKEKGDIPEGYSVSREKKERFSLILESASTNQTSMYLCASSSLLFYEQYFGPGTRLTVT.

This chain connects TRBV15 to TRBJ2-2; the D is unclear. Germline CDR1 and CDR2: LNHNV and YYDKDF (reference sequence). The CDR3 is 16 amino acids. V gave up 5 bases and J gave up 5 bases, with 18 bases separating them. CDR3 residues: CATSAGTGFGTGELFF. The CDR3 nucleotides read TGTGCCACCAGCGCCGGTACTGGGTTCGGGACCGGGGAGCTGTTTTTT.

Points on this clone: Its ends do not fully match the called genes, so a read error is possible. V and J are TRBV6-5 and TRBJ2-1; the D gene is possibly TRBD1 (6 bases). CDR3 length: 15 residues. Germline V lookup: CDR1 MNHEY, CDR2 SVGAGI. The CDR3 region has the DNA TGTTCCAGCGGTTCAGGGGCAGGTTTCTACAATGAGCAGTTCTTC. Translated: CSSGSGAGFYNEQFF.

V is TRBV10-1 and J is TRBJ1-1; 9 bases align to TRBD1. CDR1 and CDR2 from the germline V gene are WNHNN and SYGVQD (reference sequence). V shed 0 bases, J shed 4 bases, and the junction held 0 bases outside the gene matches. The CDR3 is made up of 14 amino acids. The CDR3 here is CASSESGQGTEAFF. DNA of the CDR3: TGCGCCAGCAGTGAGTCGGGACAGGGCACTGAAGCTTTCTTT.

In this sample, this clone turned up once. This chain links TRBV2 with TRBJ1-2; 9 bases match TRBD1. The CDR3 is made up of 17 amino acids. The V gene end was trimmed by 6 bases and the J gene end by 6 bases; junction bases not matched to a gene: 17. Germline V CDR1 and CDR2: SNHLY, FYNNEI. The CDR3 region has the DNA TGTGCCAGCAGGGCACCGGGACAGGGAGAAGTTTTGAATGGCTACACCTTC. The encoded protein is CASRAPGQGEVLNGYTF.

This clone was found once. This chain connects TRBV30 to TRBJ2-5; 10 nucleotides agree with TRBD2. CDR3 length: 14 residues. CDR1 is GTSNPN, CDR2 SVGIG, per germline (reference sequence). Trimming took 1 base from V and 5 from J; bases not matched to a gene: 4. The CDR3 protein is CAWSDPSGSETQYF. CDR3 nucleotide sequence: TGTGCCTGGAGTGATCCTAGCGGGAGTGAGACCCAGTACTTC.

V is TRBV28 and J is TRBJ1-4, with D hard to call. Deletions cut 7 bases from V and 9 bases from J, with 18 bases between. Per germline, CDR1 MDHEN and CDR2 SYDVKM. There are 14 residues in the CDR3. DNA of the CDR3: TGTGCCAGCATTCAGACACCCGTCTCCCAAAAACTGTTTTTT. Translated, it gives CASIQTPVSQKLFF.

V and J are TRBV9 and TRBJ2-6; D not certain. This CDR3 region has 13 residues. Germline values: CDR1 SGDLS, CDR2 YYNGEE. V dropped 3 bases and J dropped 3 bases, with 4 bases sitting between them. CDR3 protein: CASSERGANVLTF. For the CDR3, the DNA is TGTGCCAGCAGCGAGCGTGGGGCCAACGTCCTGACTTTC. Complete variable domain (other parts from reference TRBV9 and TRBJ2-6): DSGVTQTPKHLITATGQRVTLRCSPRSGDLSVYWYQQSLDQGLQFLIQYYNGEERAKGNILERFSAQQFPDLHSELNLSSLELGDSALYFCASSERGANVLTFGAGSRLTVL.

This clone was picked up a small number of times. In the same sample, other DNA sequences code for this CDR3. CDR3 loop: CASSDYEQYF. In nucleotides, the CDR3 is TGTGCCAGCAGTGATTACGAGCAGTACTTC. The genes are TRBV6-1 and TRBJ2-7; no definite D call. The germline CDR1 and CDR2 sequences are MNHNS and SASEGT. The ends were cut back, 3 bases at V and 4 bases at J, with 1 base in the middle. CDR3 length: 10 amino acids.

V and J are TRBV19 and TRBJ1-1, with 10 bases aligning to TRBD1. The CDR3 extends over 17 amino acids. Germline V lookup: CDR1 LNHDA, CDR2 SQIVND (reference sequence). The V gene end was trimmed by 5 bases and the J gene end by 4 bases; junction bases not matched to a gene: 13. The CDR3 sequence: CASSQTGGAGSGTEAFF. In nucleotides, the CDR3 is TGTGCCAGTAGTCAGACAGGGGGCGCCGGGAGTGGCACTGAAGCTTTCTTT. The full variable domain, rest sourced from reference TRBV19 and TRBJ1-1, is DGGITQSPKYLFRKEGQNVTLSCEQNLNHDAMYWYRQDPGQGLRLIYYSQIVNDFQKGDIAEGYSVSREKKESFPLTVTSAQKNPTAFYLCASSQTGGAGSGTEAFFGQGTRLTVV.

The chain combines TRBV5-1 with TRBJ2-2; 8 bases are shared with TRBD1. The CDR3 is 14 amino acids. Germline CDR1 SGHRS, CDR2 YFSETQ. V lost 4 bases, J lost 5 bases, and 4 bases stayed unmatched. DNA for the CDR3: TGCGCCAGCAGCGTTGGACAGGGTACCGGGGAGCTGTTTTTT. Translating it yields CASSVGQGTGELFF.

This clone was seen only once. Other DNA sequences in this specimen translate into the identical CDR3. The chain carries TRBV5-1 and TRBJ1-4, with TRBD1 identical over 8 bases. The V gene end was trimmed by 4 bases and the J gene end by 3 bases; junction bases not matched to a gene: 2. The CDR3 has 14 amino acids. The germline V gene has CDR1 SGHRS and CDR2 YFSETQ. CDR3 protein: CASSRTGSNEKLFF. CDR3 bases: TGCGCCAGCAGCCGGACAGGGTCTAATGAAAAACTGTTTTTT.

This CDR3 is CASSWSPGTYNEQFF. In DNA form, the CDR3 reads TGCGCCAGCAGCTGGTCCCCGGGGACCTACAATGAGCAGTTCTTC. This chain links TRBV5-1 with TRBJ2-1, with D possibly being TRBD2 (5 bases). The germline gives CDR1 SGHRS, CDR2 YFSETQ. The length of the CDR3 is 15 residues. V lost 3 bases and J lost 2, with 12 bases in between. Based on the CDR3 plus reference TRBV5-1 and TRBJ2-1, the full variable domain is KAGVTQTPRYLIKTRGQQVTLSCSPISGHRSVSWYQQTPGQGLQFLFEYFSETQRNKGNFPGRFSGRQFSNSRSEMNVSTLELGDSALYLCASSWSPGTYNEQFFGPGTRLTVL.

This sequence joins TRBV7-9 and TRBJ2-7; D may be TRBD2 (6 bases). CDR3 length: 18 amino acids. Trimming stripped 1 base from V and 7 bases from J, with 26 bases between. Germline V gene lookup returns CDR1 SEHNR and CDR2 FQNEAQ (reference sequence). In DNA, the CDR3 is TGTGCCAGCAGCTTAGGGGGCGGAGGGGCAGGGTCGCCCTGGGAGCAGTACTTC. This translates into CASSLGGGGAGSPWEQYF.

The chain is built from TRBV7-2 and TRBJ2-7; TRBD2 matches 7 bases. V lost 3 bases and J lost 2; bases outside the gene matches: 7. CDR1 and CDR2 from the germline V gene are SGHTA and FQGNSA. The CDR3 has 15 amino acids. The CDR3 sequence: CASSLTLASPYEQYF. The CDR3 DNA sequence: TGTGCCAGCAGCTTGACACTAGCGTCACCCTACGAGCAGTACTTC. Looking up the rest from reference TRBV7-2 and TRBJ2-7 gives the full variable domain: GAGVSQSPSNKVTEKGKDVELRCDPISGHTALYWYRQSLGQGLEFLIYFQGNSAPDKSGLPSDRFSAERTGGSVSTLTIQRTQQEDSAVYLCASSLTLASPYEQYFGPGTRLTVT.

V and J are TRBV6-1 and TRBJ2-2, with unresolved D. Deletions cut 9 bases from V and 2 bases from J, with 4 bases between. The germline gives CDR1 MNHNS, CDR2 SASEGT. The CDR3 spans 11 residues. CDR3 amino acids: CASYNTGELFF. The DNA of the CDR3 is TGTGCCAGTTATAACACCGGGGAGCTGTTTTTT.

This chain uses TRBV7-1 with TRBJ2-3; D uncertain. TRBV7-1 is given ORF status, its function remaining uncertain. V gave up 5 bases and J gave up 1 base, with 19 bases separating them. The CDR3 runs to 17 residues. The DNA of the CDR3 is TGTGCCAGCAGCGAGCGCCGCCGGGTGGGCGGCACAGATACGCAGTATTTT. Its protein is CASSERRRVGGTDTQYF.

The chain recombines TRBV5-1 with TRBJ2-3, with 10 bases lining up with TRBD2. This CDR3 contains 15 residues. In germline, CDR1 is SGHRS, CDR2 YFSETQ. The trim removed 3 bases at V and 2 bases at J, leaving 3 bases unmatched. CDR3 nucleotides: TGCGCCAGCAGCTGGGGACTAGCGCACACAGATACGCAGTATTTT. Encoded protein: CASSWGLAHTDTQYF.

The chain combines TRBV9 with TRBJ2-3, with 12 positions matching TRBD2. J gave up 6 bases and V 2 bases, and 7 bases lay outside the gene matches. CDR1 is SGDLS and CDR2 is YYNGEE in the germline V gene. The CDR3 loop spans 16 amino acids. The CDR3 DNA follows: TGTGCCAGCAGCGTCCAACTAGCGGGAGGCGGGGATACGCAGTATTTT. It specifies CASSVQLAGGGDTQYF.